The 15 T cell receptor beta chains in this list originate from one sample, sequenced in a study of T cell changes during pregnancy in multiple sclerosis. The assay was immunoSEQ multiplex PCR, and TCRdb's table has in-frame clones only and misses some. The data show around 21,000 clones, about 88% seen once. This sample comprised CD8+ T cells from peripheral blood mononuclear cells, obtained in the third trimester of pregnancy. The receptors shown here come from a female donor in good health, enrolled as a control in a pregnancy study.

This chain connects TRBV4-2 to TRBJ2-7; 10 nucleotides align to TRBD2. In germline, CDR1 is LGHNA, CDR2 YNFKEQ. The ends lost 0 bases at V and 1 base at J; junction bases unmatched: 3. This CDR3 has 16 residues. In DNA, the CDR3 is TGTGCCAGCAGCCAAGATCAGCGGGAGGGATCCTACGAGCAGTACTTC. It specifies CASSQDQREGSYEQYF.

V usage is TRBV12-5 and J usage is TRBJ2-7, with a tentative D call TRBD1 (6 bases). Germline values: CDR1 LGHNT, CDR2 FRNRAP. Trimming pared 2 bases from V and 2 bases from J, leaving 28 bases between. This CDR3 comprises 20 residues. CDR3 sequence reads: CASGLSLLQGLPHPAYEQYF. In nucleotides, the CDR3 is TGTGCTAGTGGTTTGTCGCTGTTGCAGGGGCTCCCCCACCCCGCCTACGAGCAGTACTTC.

The rearrangement links TRBV7-9 to TRBJ2-2, with TRBD1 matching over 9 bases. The trim removed 4 bases at V and 3 bases at J, leaving 3 bases unmatched. This CDR3 contains 15 residues. The germline V gene has CDR1 SEHNR and CDR2 FQNEAQ (reference sequence). CDR3 sequence (DNA): TGTGCCAGCAGCTCCCGGGACAGGGACACCGGGGAGCTGTTTTTT. The encoded protein is CASSSRDRDTGELFF.

The chain joins TRBV9 to TRBJ1-2; 7 bases line up with TRBD1. The germline V gene has CDR1 SGDLS and CDR2 YYNGEE. The CDR3 has 17 residues. V gave up 2 bases and J gave up 4 bases; unmatched junction bases: 14. The CDR3 spells CASSVTTGTELLYGYTF. CDR3 nucleotides: TGTGCCAGCAGCGTCACGACCGGGACAGAACTCCTCTATGGCTACACCTTC. Full variable domain (remainder filled in from reference TRBV9 and TRBJ1-2): DSGVTQTPKHLITATGQRVTLRCSPRSGDLSVYWYQQSLDQGLQFLIQYYNGEERAKGNILERFSAQQFPDLHSELNLSSLELGDSALYFCASSVTTGTELLYGYTFGSGTRLTVV.

This chain uses TRBV4-1 with TRBJ2-7; 11 bases fit TRBD2. Losses at the gene ends were 4 bases for V and 4 bases for J; bases not matched to a gene: 6. Germline V gene lookup returns CDR1 MGHRA and CDR2 YSYEKL. The CDR3 sequence is 15 residues long. The CDR3 here is CASSPRTSGLYEQYF. The CDR3 region has the DNA TGCGCCAGCAGCCCTCGGACTAGCGGGCTATACGAGCAGTACTTC.

The V gene is TRBV18, the J gene TRBJ2-3; 9 nucleotides match TRBD1. With 4 bases clipped from V and 6 bases from J, the junction kept 2 bases outside the gene matches. The CDR3 totals 13 residues. Germline V gene data show CDR1 as KGHSH and CDR2 as LQKENI. The CDR3 sequence: CASSRGQGDTQYF. Written as DNA, the CDR3 is TGTGCCAGCTCACGCGGACAGGGGGATACGCAGTATTTT.

The chain links TRBV9 to TRBJ2-7; D is unclear. V was cut by 4 bases and J by 1 base, with 12 bases left in between. Germline V gene sequence: CDR1 SGDLS, CDR2 YYNGEE. This CDR3 region has 14 residues. Here the CDR3 reads CASSSSSLSYEQYF. Here the CDR3 DNA reads TGTGCCAGCAGCTCTAGTAGTCTTTCCTACGAGCAGTACTTC.

The rearrangement links TRBV6-6 to TRBJ1-3, with TRBD1 matching over 8 bases. The J segment lost 2 bases and the V segment lost 6 bases, leaving 9 bases of the junction unmatched. Germline CDR1 and CDR2: MNHNY and SVGAGI (reference sequence). The CDR3 sequence is 16 residues long. CDR3 nucleotide sequence: TGTGCCAGCAGCCTAACCTGGACAGGGACTGGAAACACCATATATTTT. It is translated as CASSLTWTGTGNTIYF.

In its sample, this clone was seen once. The genes are TRBV29-1 and TRBJ2-5; possible D gene TRBD2, 5 bases. CDR3 length equals 13 residues. V dropped 6 bases and J dropped 5 bases, with 16 bases sitting between them. Germline assignment: CDR1 SQVTM and CDR2 ANQGSEA. In DNA, the CDR3 is TGCAGCGTCGAATGGACTCACGCGGAGACCCAGTACTTC. Amino acids: CSVEWTHAETQYF.

V usage is TRBV7-9 and J usage is TRBJ1-2, with 7 bases matching TRBD1. J gave up 0 bases and V 5 bases, and 6 bases lay outside the gene matches. This CDR3 is 15 amino acids long. The germline gives CDR1 SEHNR, CDR2 FQNEAQ (reference sequence). The CDR3 coding sequence is TGTGCCAGCAGCCCCCCGGGACAGACTAACTATGGCTACACCTTC. It translates to CASSPPGQTNYGYTF.

This clone has more than one count but fewer than ten. J is TRBJ2-1 and V is TRBV10-2; D is unresolved. The CDR3 runs to 15 residues. Per germline, CDR1 WSHSY and CDR2 SAAADI. V was shortened by 0 bases and J by 3 bases, with 9 bases between the two germline ends. CDR3 sequence reads: CASSESGVGYNEQFF. The CDR3 bases are TGCGCCAGCAGTGAGTCTGGAGTGGGCTACAATGAGCAGTTCTTC.

The chain carries TRBV7-6 and TRBJ2-1; D not resolved. V lost 7 bases, J lost 0 bases, and 7 bases lay in between. Germline V gives CDR1 SGHVS, CDR2 FNYEAQ. The CDR3 has 13 amino acids. CDR3: CASTKSSYNEQFF. The DNA of the CDR3 is TGTGCCAGCACCAAGAGCTCCTACAATGAGCAGTTCTTC.

This clone was found once. V is TRBV4-3 and J is TRBJ1-6; 9 nucleotides match TRBD1. Germline V lookup: CDR1 LGHNA, CDR2 YSLEER. CDR3 length equals 18 residues. Germline trimming cut 4 bases from V and 4 bases from J; bases unmatched to any gene: 11. The CDR3 spells CASSLTTGQGTYNSPLHF. The CDR3 coding sequence is TGCGCCAGCAGCCTGACGACGGGACAGGGCACTTATAATTCACCCCTCCACTTT.

The chain uses TRBV9 and TRBJ2-2; no clear D gene. Germline assignment: CDR1 SGDLS and CDR2 YYNGEE. CDR3 size: 15 residues. V shed 0 bases and J shed 2 bases, with 8 bases lying between them. The CDR3 nucleotides read TGTGCCAGCAGCGTAGGTACAGCCAACACCGGGGAGCTGTTTTTT. Amino acid sequence: CASSVGTANTGELFF.

The rearrangement uses TRBV5-1 and TRBJ2-5; 7 nucleotides line up with TRBD1. Germline V gene lookup returns CDR1 SGHRS and CDR2 YFSETQ. The V gene end was trimmed by 4 bases and the J gene end by 4 bases; junction bases not matched to a gene: 4. CDR3 size: 13 residues. DNA of the CDR3: TGCGCCAGCAGCCCCCGACAGGGAGAGACCCAGTACTTC. Encoded protein: CASSPRQGETQYF.